This entry lists 25 T cell receptor beta chains sequenced from one sample in a study of T cell responses to AZD1222 COVID-19 vaccine. Generated by immunoSEQ multiplex PCR, the TCRdb table keeps only in-frame clones and is missing some. The sample has 150,000 or so clones, over 90% seen once. The sequencing used peripheral blood, collected on day 0 of MenACWY control vaccination. These receptors all come from an adult in good health.

This clone was seen only once. J is TRBJ1-4 and V is TRBV5-1; D unclear. CDR1 and CDR2 from the germline V gene are SGHRS and YFSETQ. The CDR3 runs to 16 residues. V was clipped by 5 bases and J by 13 bases, with 27 bases between them. The CDR3 region is CASSPRNGRDRNRLFF. CDR3 DNA sequence: TGCGCCAGCAGTCCCCGGAACGGCAGAGATAGAAATCGACTGTTTTTT.

The chain joins TRBV15 to TRBJ1-1; 11 bases fit TRBD1. CDR1 and CDR2 (germline): LNHNV, YYDKDF (reference sequence). The V gene end was trimmed by 7 bases and the J gene end by 4 bases; junction bases not matched to a gene: 5. The CDR3 loop spans 14 amino acids. The DNA for the CDR3 is TGTGCCACCAACCGGGACAGGGGGGTCACTGAAGCTTTCTTT. It codes for CATNRDRGVTEAFF.

The chain carries TRBV19 and TRBJ2-7; a possible D gene is TRBD2 (5 bases). From germline, CDR1 is LNHDA and CDR2 SQIVND (reference sequence). CDR3 size: 16 residues. The V and J ends lost 3 bases and 2 bases respectively, with 17 bases between them. CDR3 nucleotide sequence: TGTGCCAGTAGTATCACTGGAGGTTTAGTTACCTACGAGCAGTACTTC. Residues: CASSITGGLVTYEQYF.

The V and J genes are TRBV29-1 and TRBJ1-4; the match to TRBD1 covers 12 bases. Germline assignment: CDR1 SQVTM and CDR2 ANQGSEA. The V and J ends lost 2 bases and 10 bases, in that order; junction bases with no gene match: 5. The CDR3 has 14 residues. Here the CDR3 reads CSVEKGTGGRKLFF. Written as DNA, the CDR3 is TGCAGCGTTGAAAAAGGGACAGGGGGCCGAAAACTGTTTTTT.

The chain is built from TRBV4-3 and TRBJ2-3, with no clear D. The CDR3 is 13 residues long. V gave up 4 bases and J gave up 6 bases, with 11 bases separating them. Germline CDR1 is LGHNA and CDR2 is YSLEER. Here the CDR3 reads CASSREQLDTQYF. CDR3 nucleotides: TGCGCCAGCAGCCGAGAGCAGTTGGATACGCAGTATTTT.

The chain has TRBV7-9 and TRBJ1-1, with 7 nucleotides matching TRBD1. This CDR3 comprises 16 residues. The V gene's germline CDR1 is SEHNR and CDR2 FQNEAQ (reference sequence). The V and J ends lost 1 base and 4 bases, in that order; junction bases with no gene match: 9. The CDR3 region is CASSLGPRGATTEAFF. CDR3 coding DNA: TGTGCCAGCAGCTTAGGGCCCAGGGGGGCGACCACTGAAGCTTTCTTT.

Only a few counts were recorded for this clone. The chain carries TRBV5-6 and TRBJ1-2, with 7 bases fitting TRBD1. Per the germline V gene, CDR1 is SGHDT and CDR2 is YYEEEE. V was pared by 3 bases and J by 1 base, with 3 bases of the junction left unmatched. This CDR3 is built from 14 residues. CDR3 bases: TGTGCCAGCAGCTACAGGGGTGGTAACTATGGCTACACCTTC. This translates into CASSYRGGNYGYTF. Filled out from reference TRBV5-6 and TRBJ1-2, the complete variable domain reads DAGVTQSPTHLIKTRGQQVTLRCSPKSGHDTVSWYQQALGQGPQFIFQYYEEEERQRGNFPDRFSGHQFPNYSSELNVNALLLGDSALYLCASSYRGGNYGYTFGSGTRLTVV.

V and J are TRBV6-5 and TRBJ2-4; the D gene is possibly TRBD1 (6 bases). Germline lookup yields CDR1 MNHEY and CDR2 SVGAGI. The CDR3 is made up of 15 amino acids. Trimming stripped 5 bases from V and 1 base from J, with 12 bases between. This CDR3 is CASSPTDRAKNIQYF. In DNA, the CDR3 is TGTGCCAGCAGTCCTACCGACAGGGCCAAAAACATTCAGTACTTC.

This clone was recorded a few times. The gene calls are TRBV3-1 (or the pseudogene TRBV3-2) and TRBJ1-6; tentative D call: TRBD1 (6 bases). CDR1 is LGHDT and CDR2 is YNNKEL in the germline V gene (reference sequence). Trimming cost V 4 bases and J 6 bases, with 19 bases left between them. The CDR3 extends over 17 amino acids. The CDR3 DNA reads TGTGCCAGCAGCCTCATGGGGGGCAGGGGATTTAATTCACCCCTCCACTTT. Encoded protein: CASSLMGGRGFNSPLHF.

For the CDR3, the DNA is TGCGCCAGCAGCCCCGGACTCGGGTTTAATGAGCAGTTCTTC. Amino acid sequence: CASSPGLGFNEQFF. The chain is built from TRBV5-1 and TRBJ2-1, with D perhaps matching TRBD2 (5 bases). Looked up from germline, CDR1 is SGHRS and CDR2 is YFSETQ. V was clipped by 4 bases and J by 7 bases, with 15 bases between them. This CDR3 has 14 residues.

The rearrangement joins TRBV4-2 to TRBJ1-5; D gene uncertain. From germline, CDR1 is LGHNA and CDR2 YNFKEQ. This CDR3 has 15 residues. V was trimmed by 0 bases and J by 7 bases, leaving 13 bases between them. The CDR3 nucleotides read TGTGCCAGCAGCCAAGAATACGGGAAAGGACAGCCCCAGCATTTT. This encodes CASSQEYGKGQPQHF.

This chain uses TRBV11-2 with TRBJ2-5; 7 bases line up with TRBD1. This CDR3 spans 15 amino acids. Per germline, CDR1 SGHAT and CDR2 FQNNGV. V shed 4 bases and J 2 bases; nucleotides not matched to a gene: 7. This CDR3 reads CASSSLTGPQETQYF. Written as DNA, the CDR3 is TGTGCCAGCAGCTCGTTGACAGGGCCTCAAGAGACCCAGTACTTC. Supplemented by reference TRBV11-2 and TRBJ2-5, the full variable domain reads EAGVAQSPRYKIIEKRQSVAFWCNPISGHATLYWYQQILGQGPKLLIQFQNNGVVDDSQLPKDRFSAERLKGVDSTLKIQPAKLEDSAVYLCASSSLTGPQETQYFGPGTRLLVL.

This clone has just one count. The rearrangement uses TRBV6-5 and TRBJ2-5; 8 nucleotides align to TRBD2. V lost 6 bases, J lost 6 bases, and 9 bases stayed unmatched. The CDR3 consists of 14 residues. Germline V CDR1 and CDR2: MNHEY, SVGAGI. Here the CDR3 reads CASRAAGVMKTQYF. The CDR3 region has the DNA TGTGCCAGCAGGGCAGCGGGGGTGATGAAGACCCAGTACTTC.

This clone came up once. The J gene is TRBJ2-7, the V gene TRBV7-8, with D perhaps TRBD1 (5 bases). Germline V lookup: CDR1 SGHVS, CDR2 FQNEAQ. The V gene lost 5 bases and the J gene lost 0 bases, with 17 bases spanning the gap. The CDR3 runs to 16 residues. CDR3 sequence reads: CASSLEHSRASYEQYF. The CDR3 nucleotides read TGTGCCAGCAGCCTGGAACACTCCAGGGCCTCCTACGAGCAGTACTTC.

The chain recombines TRBV11-2 with TRBJ2-1, with D perhaps TRBD2 (5 bases). Trimming left V 5 bases short and J 3 bases short, with 17 bases between. Germline V gives CDR1 SGHAT, CDR2 FQNNGV. The CDR3 extends over 16 amino acids. The CDR3 DNA reads TGTGCCAGCAGCCTGAGGGTGTCGGGGAGCTACAATGAGCAGTTCTTC. It encodes CASSLRVSGSYNEQFF.

The V call is TRBV9, the J call TRBJ1-1; D not resolved. The CDR3 runs 14 residues. The germline CDR1 and CDR2 sequences are SGDLS and YYNGEE. Trimming took off 4 bases at V and 2 bases at J, with 12 bases between the two ends. The CDR3 bases are TGTGCCAGCAGCCCGTTGTCAGTTAACACTGAAGCTTTCTTT. Translated: CASSPLSVNTEAFF.

This chain uses TRBV5-6 with TRBJ1-6; D may be TRBD1 (6 bases). This CDR3 spans 14 amino acids. The V gene lost 1 base and the J gene lost 6 bases, with 8 bases spanning the gap. CDR1 is SGHDT and CDR2 is YYEEEE in the germline V gene. CDR3 bases: TGTGCCAGCAGCTTGTTACAGGGTAATTCACCCCTCCACTTT. It specifies CASSLLQGNSPLHF. Variable domain in full (rest from reference TRBV5-6 and TRBJ1-6): DAGVTQSPTHLIKTRGQQVTLRCSPKSGHDTVSWYQQALGQGPQFIFQYYEEEERQRGNFPDRFSGHQFPNYSSELNVNALLLGDSALYLCASSLLQGNSPLHFGNGTRLTVT.

This chain connects TRBV6-5 to TRBJ2-7; 14 positions agree with TRBD2. Trimming took 5 bases from V and 7 from J; bases not matched to a gene: 7. The CDR3 totals 15 residues. CDR1 and CDR2 from the germline V gene are MNHEY and SVGAGI. The CDR3 is CASSQGTSGSREQYF. The CDR3 nucleotides read TGTGCCAGCAGTCAGGGGACTAGCGGGAGCCGTGAGCAGTACTTC.

In this sample, this clone turned up a few times. The chain joins TRBV18 to TRBJ2-6, with D maybe TRBD2 (6 bases). Looked up from germline, CDR1 is KGHSH and CDR2 is LQKENI. The CDR3 covers 17 residues. V lost 6 bases and J lost 0, with 15 bases in between. The CDR3 is CASSLAMIYSGANVLTF. DNA of the CDR3: TGTGCCAGCTCCCTAGCGATGATTTACTCTGGGGCCAACGTCCTGACTTTC.

J is TRBJ2-2 and V is TRBV12-3 or TRBV12-4; D remains ambiguous. The CDR3 length is 12 residues. The ends were cut back, 2 bases at V and 7 bases at J, with 5 bases in the middle. The CDR3 loop is CASSLSHGELFF. DNA for the CDR3: TGTGCCAGCAGTTTATCGCACGGGGAGCTGTTTTTT.

The chain combines TRBV19 with TRBJ2-7; TRBD2 matches 8 bases. Per the germline V gene, CDR1 is LNHDA and CDR2 is SQIVND (reference sequence). Trimming cost V 4 bases and J 3 bases; bases outside gene matches: 2. This CDR3 is built from 13 residues. CDR3 nucleotide sequence: TGTGCCAGTAGTACGGGACTAGACTACGAGCAGTACTTC. Amino acid sequence: CASSTGLDYEQYF.

This clone appeared a single time. This sequence joins TRBV27 and TRBJ2-2; 8 nucleotides match TRBD1. Germline-derived CDR1 and CDR2 are MNHEY and SMNVEV (reference sequence). This CDR3 comprises 16 residues. V shed 2 bases and J 0 bases; nucleotides not matched to a gene: 2. The CDR3 loop reads CASSLRDRPNTGELFF. CDR3 nucleotide sequence: TGTGCCAGCAGTTTACGGGACAGGCCGAACACCGGGGAGCTGTTTTTT.

The J gene is TRBJ1-6, the V gene TRBV2; TRBD1 matches 10 bases. Losses at the gene ends were 4 bases for V and 10 bases for J; bases not matched to a gene: 10. The CDR3 consists of 16 residues. The V gene's germline CDR1 is SNHLY and CDR2 FYNNEI. CDR3 residues: CASSAPGQGSGSPLHF. The CDR3 nucleotides read TGTGCCAGCAGTGCCCCGGGACAGGGGTCCGGCTCACCCCTCCACTTT.

The chain carries TRBV19 and TRBJ2-3, with a possible D match to TRBD1 (7 bases). V shed 3 bases and J shed 4 bases, with 14 bases lying between them. The CDR3 sequence is 15 residues long. Germline CDR1 reads LNHDA; CDR2 reads SQIVND (reference sequence). In DNA form, the CDR3 reads TGTGCCAGTAGTATGGGTCAGGGGGGCCCAGATACGCAGTATTTT. Amino acid sequence: CASSMGQGGPDTQYF.

The chain has TRBV5-4 and TRBJ2-4, with D uncertain. The CDR3 runs to 15 residues. V lost 5 bases and J lost 0, with 12 bases in between. CDR1 SGHNT and CDR2 YYREEE come from the germline V gene (reference sequence). The CDR3 DNA reads as TGTGCCAGCAGTTACTCAGGAGTAGCCAAAAACATTCAGTACTTC. This codes for CASSYSGVAKNIQYF.